The source of this T cell receptor beta chain is a study of blood T cells in healthy people across ages. Findings and caveats of the study: Samples with more naive T cells showed higher observed beta diversity. It was held that the diversity estimates obtained from one million T cells were underestimates.

The people who gave samples were healthy Caucasians from Russia, aged roughly 6 to 100. Turning to this clonotype: Antigen: not known.

Using a J-beta primer mix together with a sample-barcoded 5' primer, a second PCR was run for roughly 7 to 11 cycles. TCRdb reprocessed the 5' RACE reads via MiXCR and lists one record per CDR3 protein. The table has 750,000 to 850,000 distinct CDR3 sequences, around 25% seen once. V dropped 0 bases and J dropped 14 bases, with 15 bases sitting between them. The CDR3 runs 13 residues. This same sample was also part of a study on T cells of mothers and their children.

What was sequenced was blood. This receptor was taken from a boy younger than 18 in good health. The V and J genes are TRBV6-7 and TRBJ2-3; D ambiguous. TRBV6-7 is flagged as an ORF with uncertain function. CDR3 nucleotides: TGTGCCAGCAGTTACTCCGCCGGAGATTTCACGTATTTT. It is translated as CASSYSAGDFTYF.